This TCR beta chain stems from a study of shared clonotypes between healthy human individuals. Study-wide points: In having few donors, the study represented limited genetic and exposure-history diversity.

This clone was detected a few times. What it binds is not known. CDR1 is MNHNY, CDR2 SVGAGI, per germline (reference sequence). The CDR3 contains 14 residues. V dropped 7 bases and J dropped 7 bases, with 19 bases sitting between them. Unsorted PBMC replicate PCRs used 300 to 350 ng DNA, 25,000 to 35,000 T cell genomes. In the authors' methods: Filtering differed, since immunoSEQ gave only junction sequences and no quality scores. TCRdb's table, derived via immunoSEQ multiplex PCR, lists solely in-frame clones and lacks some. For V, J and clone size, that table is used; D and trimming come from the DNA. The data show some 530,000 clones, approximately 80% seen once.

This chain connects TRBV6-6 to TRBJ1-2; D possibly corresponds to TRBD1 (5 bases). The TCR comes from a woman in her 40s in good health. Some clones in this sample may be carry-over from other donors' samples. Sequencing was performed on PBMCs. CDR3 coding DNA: TGTGCCAGCACCCCTGAGGGGCGTGGTGGTGGCTACACCTTC. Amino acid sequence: CASTPEGRGGGYTF.